Listed below are T cell receptor beta chains from one sample, sequenced in a study of T-cell memory formation after mild COVID-19. TCRdb redid the calling of the 5' RACE reads with MiXCR, one entry per CDR3 protein. Of approximately 580,000 distinct CDR3 sequences listed, about a fifth are singletons. The sequenced sample consisted of PBMCs or a T cell subset sorted from them (not recorded which). The receptors were sampled from an adult woman who had mild COVID-19 (a few samples of this study predate the infection). Cell type and time point are not known. The CDR3 runs from the conserved cysteine through the conserved F or W. Fields, in order: D gene, J gene, CDR3 length, clone size, V gene, CDR3 DNA, CDR3 protein. The D gene is left open where the match is weak. Only some rows state a clone size, as once, few, many or a class for expanded clones.

NA	TRBJ1-2	15	few	TRBV7-9	TGTGCCAGCAGCTTAGACAGAGGGAGAGACTATGGCTACACCTTC	CASSLDRGRDYGYTF
TRBD1	TRBJ1-1	16	NA	TRBV6-1	TGTGCCAGCAGGGTGGGACAGGGGGCGCGAGACACTGAAGCTTTCTTT	CASRVGQGARDTEAFF
NA	TRBJ2-3	16	NA	TRBV6-5	TGTGCCAGCAGTTACGAGCTTGGAGGAAAAGAGGATACGCAGTATTTT	CASSYELGGKEDTQYF
NA	TRBJ2-7	14	few	TRBV13	TGTGCCAGCAGTTCTAGGGGGTCGGCTCGGGAGCAGTACTTC	CASSSRGSAREQYF
TRBD1	TRBJ1-2	15	NA	TRBV7-2	TGTGCCAGCAGCTTAGTGGTCGACAGGGCCTATGGCTACACCTTC	CASSLVVDRAYGYTF
NA	TRBJ2-3	12	few	TRBV9	TGTGCCACGGGCAGGCTCACAGATACGCAGTATTTT	CATGRLTDTQYF
NA	TRBJ2-3	15	many	TRBV27	TGTGCCAGCAGCCCCGGACAGTGGAGCACAGATACGCAGTATTTT	CASSPGQWSTDTQYF
NA	TRBJ1-2	16	once	TRBV5-1	TGCGCCAGCAGCCCCCAATTTTATGACGGGGTCTATGGCTACACCTTC	CASSPQFYDGVYGYTF
NA	TRBJ1-2	11	NA	TRBV6-1	TGTGCCAGCAACGAGGGATATGGCTACACCTTC	CASNEGYGYTF
NA	TRBJ2-7	13	NA	TRBV7-9	TGTGCCAGCAGCTCGGCTCTGTCCTACGAGCAGTACTTC	CASSSALSYEQYF
TRBD2	TRBJ2-5	14	many	TRBV9	TGTGCCAGCAGCGGGGGACTAGCGGGGGAGACCCAGTACTTC	CASSGGLAGETQYF
NA	TRBJ1-5	17	NA	TRBV12-3/TRBV12-4	TGTGCCAGCAGTTTGCGGCGGACAGTCCGGACCAATCAGCCCCAGCATTTT	CASSLRRTVRTNQPQHF
NA	TRBJ2-1	11	NA	TRBV24-1	TGTGCCACCAGTGAGGGAGCTGAGCAGTTCTTC	CATSEGAEQFF
NA	TRBJ1-2	14	NA	TRBV20-1	TGCAGTGCTACACAGCCAGCTAACTCGAGAGGCTACACCTTC	CSATQPANSRGYTF
NA	TRBJ2-5	15	few	TRBV7-9	TGTGCCAGCAGCTCCCCCGTGGAGGCAGGGGAGACCCAGTACTTC	CASSSPVEAGETQYF
NA	TRBJ1-2	16	NA	TRBV6-1	TGTGCCAGCAGTGAACATTCGTCAGGGGCTGGGTATGGCTACACCTTC	CASSEHSSGAGYGYTF
NA	TRBJ2-3	21	few	TRBV15	TGTGCCACCAGCAGAGATCGAGTCCTGGAGGCCAGGGACCAAAGCACAGATACGCAGTATTTT	CATSRDRVLEARDQSTDTQYF
NA	TRBJ2-1	10	many	TRBV30	TGTGCCTGGAGATGCTGCGCAGGGTTCTTC	CAWRCCAGFF
TRBD1	TRBJ1-2	13	few	TRBV27	TGTGCCAGCAGTTTAGCGGGACAGCGGGGCTACACCTTC	CASSLAGQRGYTF
TRBD1	TRBJ1-5	13	NA	TRBV12-3/TRBV12-4	TGTGCCAGCAGCGACAGGGAGTACCAGCCCCAGCATTTT	CASSDREYQPQHF
NA	TRBJ1-5	15	once	TRBV27	TGTGCCAGCAGTTGGAGAGGACGGAGCAATCAGCCCCAGCATTTT	CASSWRGRSNQPQHF
NA	TRBJ2-7	14	medium-sized	TRBV12-3/TRBV12-4	TGTGCCAGCAGTTTAGAGAGGGGGAGCTACGAGCAGTACTTC	CASSLERGSYEQYF
TRBD2	TRBJ2-7	16	NA	TRBV10-3	TGTGCCACGAAACGTCCCGGGACTAGTGGATACGAATTACAGTACTTC	CATKRPGTSGYELQYF
NA	TRBJ2-2	15	NA	TRBV29-1	TGCAGCGTTGAAATCAGGGGAAGGAACACCGGGGAGCTGTTTTTT	CSVEIRGRNTGELFF
NA	TRBJ1-2	14	few	TRBV7-8	TGTGCCAGCAGCTTAGCGGGAATTGGTTATGGCTACACCTTC	CASSLAGIGYGYTF
NA	TRBJ1-2	16	once	TRBV25-1	TGTGCCAGCAGTACCCAACTTGCCGGAGGGAACTATGGCTACACCTTC	CASSTQLAGGNYGYTF
NA	TRBJ2-1	14	few	TRBV5-1	TGCGCCAGCAGCTTGGCCTTGGGAAACAATGAGCAGTTCTTC	CASSLALGNNEQFF
NA	TRBJ1-1	18	few	TRBV30	TGTGCCTGGAGTGTAAGAGGAGAGTTGGCCCCGACGAACACTGAAGCTTTCTTT	CAWSVRGELAPTNTEAFF
TRBD1	TRBJ2-7	15	NA	TRBV6-2/TRBV6-3	TGTGCCAGCAGTTACTGGGGGACAGGGGAAGGAGAGCAGTACTTC	CASSYWGTGEGEQYF
TRBD2	TRBJ2-2	18	NA	TRBV7-6	TGTGCCAGCAGCTCCCTCCGCGTAGCGGGGGTAAACACCGGGGAGCTGTTTTTT	CASSSLRVAGVNTGELFF
NA	TRBJ2-7	12	NA	TRBV7-9	TGTGCCAGCAGCTTAGGGGCCAGTCGCCTGGTTTTC	CASSLGASRLVF
TRBD2	TRBJ2-3	14	NA	TRBV7-2	TGTGCCAGCAGCTTGGCTAGCGGGAGGGATACGCAGTATTTT	CASSLASGRDTQYF
NA	TRBJ2-5	12	many	TRBV4-3	TGCGCCAGCAGCCAAGATTGGGGCACCCAGTACTTC	CASSQDWGTQYF
TRBD2	TRBJ2-1	15	NA	TRBV12-3/TRBV12-4	TGTGCCAGCAGTCCGATGGCGGGGGTGAACAATGAGCAGTTCTTC	CASSPMAGVNNEQFF
TRBD1	TRBJ1-5	17	few	TRBV5-5	TGTGCCAGCAGCCTCCGGGACAGGGTTTTGAGCAATCAGCCCCAGCATTTT	CASSLRDRVLSNQPQHF
NA	TRBJ1-1	15	few	TRBV7-2	TGTGCCAGCAGCTTAAGGGGCGGCGGAGGCACTGAAGCTTTCTTT	CASSLRGGGGTEAFF
NA	TRBJ2-7	11	many	TRBV5-1	TGCGCCAGCAGCTTGGCGGCCGAGCAGTACTTC	CASSLAAEQYF
NA	TRBJ1-2	13	NA	TRBV7-2	TGTGCCAGCAGCTTAGGGCAGGGGCTTGGCTACACCTTC	CASSLGQGLGYTF
NA	TRBJ1-1	13	few	TRBV2	TGTGCCACCCGGGAGAATATGAACACTGAAGCTTTCTTT	CATRENMNTEAFF
TRBD2	TRBJ2-1	15	few	TRBV20-1	TGCAGTGCTAGCGACGGGACTATTAAGGGCAATGAGCAGTTCTTC	CSASDGTIKGNEQFF
TRBD1	TRBJ2-7	16	few	TRBV5-1	TGCGCCAGCAGCTCGAGGTCGGGACAGACATCCTACGAGCAGTACTTC	CASSSRSGQTSYEQYF
NA	TRBJ2-2	12	many	TRBV12-3/TRBV12-4	TGCGCCAGCAGCTTTTACACCGGGGAGCTGTTTTTT	CASSFYTGELFF
NA	TRBJ1-1	14	few	TRBV5-5	TGTGCCAGCAGCCTAACCGTGCGGGACACTGAAGCTTTCTTT	CASSLTVRDTEAFF
NA	TRBJ2-1	14	many	TRBV19	TGTGCCAGTAGTAGGGTGTGGCGGGACAATGAGCAGTTCTTC	CASSRVWRDNEQFF
NA	TRBJ1-1	14	few	TRBV9	TGTGCCAGCAGCGCTAGGTTAGGCGTGACTGAAGCTTTCTTT	CASSARLGVTEAFF
NA	TRBJ1-1	14	NA	TRBV12-3/TRBV12-4	TGTGCCAGCAGTTTCGGGCGGCGTAACACTGAAGCTTTCTTT	CASSFGRRNTEAFF
TRBD1	TRBJ2-3	18	NA	TRBV7-6	TGTGCCAGCAGCTTAGGATACCGGGGACAGGGATCGACAGATACGCAGTATTTT	CASSLGYRGQGSTDTQYF
TRBD1	TRBJ2-1	17	few	TRBV14	TGTGCCAGCAGCCGGTATGCCGGGACAGGGAGTTACAATGAGCAGTTCTTC	CASSRYAGTGSYNEQFF
TRBD2	TRBJ2-3	16	few	TRBV15	TGTGCCACCAGCGTCCAGCTAGCGGGGTACACAGATACGCAGTATTTT	CATSVQLAGYTDTQYF
TRBD1	TRBJ2-1	15	NA	TRBV20-1	TGCAGTGCTAGAGATCAGGGGGTATCAAACAATGAGCAGTTCTTC	CSARDQGVSNNEQFF
NA	TRBJ2-1	15	NA	TRBV28	TGTGCCAGCAGCAACACCGACGGCCTTGGGGATGAGCAGTTCTTC	CASSNTDGLGDEQFF
NA	TRBJ2-7	13	few	TRBV12-3/TRBV12-4	TGTGCCAGCACCCCGGGCACAGGCTACGAGCAGTACTTC	CASTPGTGYEQYF
TRBD2	TRBJ2-3	15	NA	TRBV6-5	TGTGCCAGCAGAAACTTAGCGGGAGGAGCAGATACGCAGTATTTT	CASRNLAGGADTQYF
NA	TRBJ2-5	15	few	TRBV18	TGTGCCAGCTCACCACAGGGCCTCGGCGAAGAGACCCAGTACTTC	CASSPQGLGEETQYF
NA	TRBJ1-2	14	NA	TRBV6-6	TGTGCCAGCAGTTACGGTTGGGGACGCGATGGCTACACCTTC	CASSYGWGRDGYTF
NA	TRBJ2-5	14	NA	TRBV18	TGTGCCAGCTCACCAGGGATAGGGGCTGAGACCCAGTACTTC	CASSPGIGAETQYF
NA	TRBJ2-3	14	few	TRBV5-1	TGCGCCAGCAGCTTAATCAGGGCCCCAGATACGCAGTATTTT	CASSLIRAPDTQYF